Listed below are T cell receptor beta chains from one sample, sequenced in a study of CD8 T cells in ankylosing spondylitis. TCRdb re-analysed the 5' RACE reads in MiXCR, keeping a single row per CDR3 protein. The data hold around 27,000 distinct CDR3 sequences, with roughly 2.4% observed a single time. Input material: blood, either unsorted or a sorted T cell fraction (not recorded which). These receptors were collected from a female donor with ankylosing spondylitis or in good health (not recorded which). Both conserved end residues are part of each CDR3. D genes are given only for firm matches. Clone size is given as once, few or many counts, or a class when the clone is expanded.

CDR3aa | CDR3nt | v_gene | abundance | j_gene | d_gene
CASSVGQGTDTQYF | TGTGCCAGCAGCGTAGGTCAGGGAACAGATACGCAGTATTTT | TRBV9 | medium-sized | TRBJ2-3 | -
CASSVEPRDNEQFF | TGTGCCAGCAGCGTAGAGCCTAGGGACAATGAGCAGTTCTTC | TRBV9 | medium-sized | TRBJ2-1 | -
CASSTTGAYEQYF | TGTGCCAGCAGCACCACCGGGGCTTACGAGCAGTACTTC | TRBV9 | many | TRBJ2-7 | -
CASSPHPESSYEQYF | TGTGCCAGCAGCCCTCATCCGGAAAGCTCCTACGAGCAGTACTTC | TRBV9 | many | TRBJ2-7 | -
CASSVQDLLGGGYTF | TGTGCCAGCAGCGTCCAGGACCTGCTGGGGGGTGGCTACACCTTC | TRBV9 | many | TRBJ1-2 | -
CASSKPGLNEQFF | TGTGCCAGCAGCAAGCCGGGACTCAATGAGCAGTTCTTC | TRBV9 | many | TRBJ2-1 | -
CASKREFDTGELFF | TGTGCCAGCAAGCGGGAGTTTGACACCGGGGAGCTGTTTTTT | TRBV9 | many | TRBJ2-2 | TRBD2
CASGRGDTQYF | TGTGCCAGTGGTAGGGGCGATACGCAGTATTTT | TRBV9 | many | TRBJ2-3 | -
CASSSQGVGGELFF | TGTGCCAGCAGCTCTCAGGGGGTCGGCGGGGAGCTGTTTTTT | TRBV9 | many | TRBJ2-2 | TRBD1
CASSVGSGGSTDTQYF | TGTGCCAGCAGCGTAGGTTCTGGCGGAAGCACAGATACGCAGTATTTT | TRBV9 | many | TRBJ2-3 | -
CASSVPRGPHNEQFF | TGTGCCAGCAGCGTCCCTCGGGGGCCCCACAATGAGCAGTTCTTC | TRBV9 | many | TRBJ2-1 | -
CASSVAAGKNTEAFF | TGTGCCAGCAGCGTAGCGGCAGGCAAGAACACTGAAGCTTTCTTT | TRBV9 | many | TRBJ1-1 | -
CASSPRQGNTEAFF | TGTGCCAGCAGCCCCCGACAGGGGAACACTGAAGCTTTCTTT | TRBV9 | many | TRBJ1-1 | TRBD1
CASSVATEGPLWGYTF | TGTGCCAGCAGCGTAGCTACAGAGGGGCCTCTTTGGGGCTACACCTTC | TRBV9 | many | TRBJ1-2 | -
CASSVGPGQDTDTQYF | TGTGCCAGCAGCGTAGGACCGGGACAGGACACAGATACGCAGTATTTT | TRBV9 | many | TRBJ2-3 | TRBD1
CASSVEGSSYEQYF | TGTGCCAGCAGCGTAGAAGGGAGCTCCTACGAGCAGTACTTC | TRBV9 | many | TRBJ2-7 | -
CASSVGPLANEQYF | TGTGCCAGCAGCGTAGGGCCACTAGCGAATGAGCAGTACTTC | TRBV9 | many | TRBJ2-7 | TRBD2
CASSVGTGPYEQYF | TGTGCCAGCAGCGTAGGGACAGGCCCCTACGAGCAGTACTTC | TRBV9 | many | TRBJ2-7 | TRBD1